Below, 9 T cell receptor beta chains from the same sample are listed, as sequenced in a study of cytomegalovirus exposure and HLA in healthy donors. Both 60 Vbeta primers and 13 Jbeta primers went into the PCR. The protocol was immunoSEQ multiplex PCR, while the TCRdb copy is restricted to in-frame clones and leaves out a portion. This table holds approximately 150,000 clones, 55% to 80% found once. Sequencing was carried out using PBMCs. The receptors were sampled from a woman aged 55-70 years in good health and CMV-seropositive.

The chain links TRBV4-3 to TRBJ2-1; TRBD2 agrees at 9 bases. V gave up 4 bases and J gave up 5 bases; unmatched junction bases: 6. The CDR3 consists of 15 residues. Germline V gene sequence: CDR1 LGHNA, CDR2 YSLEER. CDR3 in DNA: TGCGCCAGCAGCCGGATTTCTAGCGGGGACAATGAGCAGTTCTTC. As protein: CASSRISSGDNEQFF.

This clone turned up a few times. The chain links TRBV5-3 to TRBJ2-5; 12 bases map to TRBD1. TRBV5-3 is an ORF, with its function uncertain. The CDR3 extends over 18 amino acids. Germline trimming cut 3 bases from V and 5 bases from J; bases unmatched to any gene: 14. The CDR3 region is CARSWGGQGAETGETQYF. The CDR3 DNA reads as TGTGCCAGAAGCTGGGGGGGACAGGGGGCTGAGACAGGGGAGACCCAGTACTTC.

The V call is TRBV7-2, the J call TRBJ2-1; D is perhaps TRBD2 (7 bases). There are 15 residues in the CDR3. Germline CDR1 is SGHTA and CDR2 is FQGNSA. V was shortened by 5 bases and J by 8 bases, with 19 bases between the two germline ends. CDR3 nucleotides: TGTGCCAGCAGCCTCAACGCGGGGGCAGGGGATGAGCAGTTCTTC. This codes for CASSLNAGAGDEQFF.

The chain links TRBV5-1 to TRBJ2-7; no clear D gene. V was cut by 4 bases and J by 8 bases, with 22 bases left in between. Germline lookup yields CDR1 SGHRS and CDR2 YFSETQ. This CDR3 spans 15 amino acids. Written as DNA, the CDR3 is TGCGCCAGCAGCCGAAGTGCTAACGAGTACGACAAGCAGTACTTC. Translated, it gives CASSRSANEYDKQYF.

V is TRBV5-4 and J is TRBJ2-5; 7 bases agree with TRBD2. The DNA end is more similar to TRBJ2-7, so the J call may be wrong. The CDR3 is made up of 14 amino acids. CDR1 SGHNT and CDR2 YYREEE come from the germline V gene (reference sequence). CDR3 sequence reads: CASSQVAGVHEQYF. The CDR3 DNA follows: TGTGCCAGCAGCCAAGTGGCGGGAGTACACGAGCAGTACTTC.

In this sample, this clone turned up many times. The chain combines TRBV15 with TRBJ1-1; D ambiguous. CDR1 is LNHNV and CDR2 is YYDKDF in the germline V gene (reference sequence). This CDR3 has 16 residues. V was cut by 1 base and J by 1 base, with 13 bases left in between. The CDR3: CATSRGLEGGNTEAFF. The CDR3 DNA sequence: TGTGCCACCAGCAGAGGATTAGAGGGCGGGAACACTGAAGCTTTCTTT.

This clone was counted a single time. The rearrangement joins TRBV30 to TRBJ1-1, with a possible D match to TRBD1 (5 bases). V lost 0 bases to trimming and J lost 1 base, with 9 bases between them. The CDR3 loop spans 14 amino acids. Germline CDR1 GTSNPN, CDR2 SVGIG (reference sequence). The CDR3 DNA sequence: TGTGCCTGGAGTGTAGGACACAGGAACACTGAAGCTTTCTTT. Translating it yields CAWSVGHRNTEAFF. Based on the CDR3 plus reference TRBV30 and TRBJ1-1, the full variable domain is SQTIHQWPATLVQPVGSPLSLECTVEGTSNPNLYWYRQAAGRGLQLLFYSVGIGQISSEVPQNLSASRPQDRQFILSSKKLLLSDSGFYLCAWSVGHRNTEAFFGQGTRLTVV.

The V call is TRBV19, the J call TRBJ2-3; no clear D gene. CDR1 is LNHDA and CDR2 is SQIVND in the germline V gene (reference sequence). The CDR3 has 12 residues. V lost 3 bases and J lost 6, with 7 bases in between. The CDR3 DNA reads TGTGCCAGTAGTATGTTCCTGGATACGCAGTATTTT. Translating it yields CASSMFLDTQYF.

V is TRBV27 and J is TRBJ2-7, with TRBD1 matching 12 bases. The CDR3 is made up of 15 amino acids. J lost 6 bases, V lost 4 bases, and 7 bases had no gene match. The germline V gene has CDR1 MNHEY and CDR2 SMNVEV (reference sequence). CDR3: CASSSSGTGGLEQYF. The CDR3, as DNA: TGTGCCAGCAGTTCCTCCGGGACAGGGGGCCTCGAGCAGTACTTC.